The entry that follows covers one TCR beta chain sequence. The target antigen is unknown. These data come from a study of blood T cells in healthy people across ages. Study-level findings and limits: Long-lived and aged donors differed, with more naive CD4+ cells and higher diversity in the long-lived. Diversity figures based on one million T cells were deemed too low.

The CDR3 totals 18 residues. Germline V gene data show CDR1 as SGHRS and CDR2 as YFSETQ. V lost 0 bases to trimming and J lost 8 bases, with 24 bases between them. A sample-barcoded 5' primer and a J-beta primer mix were used in a second PCR of roughly 7 to 12 cycles. All cDNA molecules were each tagged by a template-switch adaptor with 12 random nucleotides. MiXCR, run by TCRdb on the 5' RACE reads, gives a single entry per CDR3 protein. The table lists some 1.5 million distinct CDR3 sequences, 42% of them singletons, with over 3.5% in the top ten. Extraction of total RNA produced a minimum of 5.5 micrograms from each sample.

The chain joins TRBV5-1 to TRBJ2-1; TRBD2 might be the D (6 bases). The specimen was blood. This clonotype was obtained from a woman aged 18-35 years in good health. The DNA for the CDR3 is TGCGCCAGCAGCTTGGCCGTTACCCCGGGGGACGACATCGATGAGCAGTTCTTC. It yields the protein CASSLAVTPGDDIDEQFF.